This TCR beta chain was found in a study of shared clonotypes between healthy human individuals. Broader study findings: Sample collection involved blood only; tissue repertoires are likely different.

Regarding this clone: Its target is unknown.

V trimming: 3 bases; J trimming: 4 bases; junction bases outside the gene matches: 4. The germline gives CDR1 MNHEY, CDR2 SMNVEV (reference sequence). The CDR3 contains 14 residues. Terminally differentiated effector memory CD45RA+ cells were excluded from the naive CD8 cells, which were CD45RO-negative and positively selected for CCR7. Participating donors were healthy, HIV-negative adults free of recent acute infections or vaccinations. Sequencing used immunoSEQ multiplex PCR; TCRdb keeps in-frame clones, though not all of them. The sample has some 2 million clones; about 95% are singletons. This TCR was recovered from a man younger than 35 in good health. The sample comprised naive CD8+ T cells sorted from blood. The chain is built from TRBV27 and TRBJ2-3; TRBD1 matches 7 bases. In DNA form, the CDR3 reads TGTGCCAGCAGTTTTACAGGGGCGGCAGATACGCAGTATTTT. Encoded protein: CASSFTGAADTQYF.